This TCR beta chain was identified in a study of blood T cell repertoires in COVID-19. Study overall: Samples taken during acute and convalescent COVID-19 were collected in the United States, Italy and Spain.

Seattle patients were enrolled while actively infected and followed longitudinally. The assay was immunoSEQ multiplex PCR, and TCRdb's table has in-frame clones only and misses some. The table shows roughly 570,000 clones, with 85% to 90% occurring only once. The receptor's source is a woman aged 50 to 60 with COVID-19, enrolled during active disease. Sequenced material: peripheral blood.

CDR3 protein: CAWGRGSGGGYTF. The CDR3 DNA follows: TGTGCCTGGGGGAGAGGCAGCGGGGGAGGCTACACCTTC. The rearrangement uses TRBV30 and TRBJ1-2, with D perhaps TRBD1 (5 bases). V dropped 5 bases and J dropped 8 bases, with 18 bases sitting between them. The CDR3 covers 13 residues. CDR1 GTSNPN and CDR2 SVGIG come from the germline V gene (reference sequence).